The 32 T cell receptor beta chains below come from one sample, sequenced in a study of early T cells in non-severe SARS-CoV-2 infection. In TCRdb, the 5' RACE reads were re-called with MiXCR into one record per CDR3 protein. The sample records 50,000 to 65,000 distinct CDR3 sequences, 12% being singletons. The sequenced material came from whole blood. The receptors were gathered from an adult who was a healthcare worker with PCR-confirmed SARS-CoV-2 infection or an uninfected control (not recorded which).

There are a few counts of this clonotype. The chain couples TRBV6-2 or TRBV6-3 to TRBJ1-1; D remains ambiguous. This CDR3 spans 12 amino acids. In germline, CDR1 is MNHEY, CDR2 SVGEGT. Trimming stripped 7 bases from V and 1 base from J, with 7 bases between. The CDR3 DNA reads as TGTGCCAGCATCCGGGAGAACACTGAAGCTTTCTTT. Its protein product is CASIRENTEAFF.

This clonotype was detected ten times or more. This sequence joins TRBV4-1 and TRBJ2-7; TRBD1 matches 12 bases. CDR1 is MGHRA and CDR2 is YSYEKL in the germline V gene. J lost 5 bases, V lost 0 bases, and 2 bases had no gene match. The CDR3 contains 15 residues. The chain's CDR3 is CASSQEGQGADEQYF. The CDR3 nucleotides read TGCGCCAGCAGCCAAGAGGGACAGGGGGCCGACGAGCAGTACTTC.

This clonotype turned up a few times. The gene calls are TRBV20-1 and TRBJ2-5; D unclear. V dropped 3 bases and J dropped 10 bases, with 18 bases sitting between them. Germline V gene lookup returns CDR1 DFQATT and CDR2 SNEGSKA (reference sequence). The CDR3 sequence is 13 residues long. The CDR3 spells CSARTGYVADQYF. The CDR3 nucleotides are TGCAGTGCTAGGACCGGGTACGTCGCGGACCAGTACTTC.

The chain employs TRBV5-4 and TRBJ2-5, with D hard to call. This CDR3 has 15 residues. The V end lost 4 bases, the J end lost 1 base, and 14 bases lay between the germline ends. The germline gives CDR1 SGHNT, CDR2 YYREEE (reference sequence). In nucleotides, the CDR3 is TGTGCCAGCAGCCTCTCCCCCGGGCCCCAAGAGACCCAGTACTTC. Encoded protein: CASSLSPGPQETQYF. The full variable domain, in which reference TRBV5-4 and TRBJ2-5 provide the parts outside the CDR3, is ETGVTQSPTHLIKTRGQQVTLRCSSQSGHNTVSWYQQALGQGPQFIFQYYREEENGRGNFPPRFSGLQFPNYSSELNVNALELDDSALYLCASSLSPGPQETQYFGPGTRLLVL.

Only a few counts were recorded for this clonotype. The CDR3 DNA sequence: TGTGCCAGCAGCTTTTCTCCGACAGGGATCACCGGGGAGCTGTTTTTT. It specifies CASSFSPTGITGELFF. The V call is TRBV7-2, the J call TRBJ2-2; 7 positions agree with TRBD1. CDR3 length equals 16 residues. CDR1 is SGHTA and CDR2 is FQGNSA in the germline V gene. Losses at the gene ends were 3 bases for V and 4 bases for J; bases not matched to a gene: 8.

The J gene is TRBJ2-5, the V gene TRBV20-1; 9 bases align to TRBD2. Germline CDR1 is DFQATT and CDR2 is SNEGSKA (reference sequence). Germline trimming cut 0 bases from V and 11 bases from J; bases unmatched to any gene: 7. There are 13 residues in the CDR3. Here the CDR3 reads CSARELAGVPQYF. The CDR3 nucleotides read TGCAGTGCTAGAGAGTTAGCGGGGGTTCCACAGTACTTC.

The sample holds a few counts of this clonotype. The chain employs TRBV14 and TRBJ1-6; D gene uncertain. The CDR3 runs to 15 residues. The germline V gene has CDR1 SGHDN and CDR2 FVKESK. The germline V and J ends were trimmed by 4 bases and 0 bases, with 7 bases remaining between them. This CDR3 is CASSRQNSYNSPLHF. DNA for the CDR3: TGTGCCAGCAGCCGGCAGAACTCCTATAATTCACCCCTCCACTTT. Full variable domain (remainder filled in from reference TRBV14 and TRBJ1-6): EAGVTQFPSHSVIEKGQTVTLRCDPISGHDNLYWYRRVMGKEIKFLLHFVKESKQDESGMPNNRFLAERTGGTYSTLKVQPAELEDSGVYFCASSRQNSYNSPLHFGNGTRLTVT.

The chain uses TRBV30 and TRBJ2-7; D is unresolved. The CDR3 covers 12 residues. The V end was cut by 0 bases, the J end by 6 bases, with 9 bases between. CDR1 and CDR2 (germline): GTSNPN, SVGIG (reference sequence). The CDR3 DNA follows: TGTGCCTGGAGTGTTGCGGAAACCGAGCAGTACTTC. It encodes CAWSVAETEQYF.

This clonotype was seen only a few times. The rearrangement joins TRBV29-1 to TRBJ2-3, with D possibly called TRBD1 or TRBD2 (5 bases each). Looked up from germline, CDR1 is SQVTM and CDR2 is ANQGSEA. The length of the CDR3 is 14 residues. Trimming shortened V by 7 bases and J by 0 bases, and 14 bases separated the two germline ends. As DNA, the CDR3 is TGCAGCGATAGGACTGGGGCCAGCACAGATACGCAGTATTTT. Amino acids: CSDRTGASTDTQYF.

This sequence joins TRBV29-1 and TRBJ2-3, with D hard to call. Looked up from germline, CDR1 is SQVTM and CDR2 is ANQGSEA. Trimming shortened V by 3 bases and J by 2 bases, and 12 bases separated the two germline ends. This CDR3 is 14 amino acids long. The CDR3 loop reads CSVEVGMITDTQYF. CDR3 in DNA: TGCAGCGTTGAGGTGGGGATGATCACAGATACGCAGTATTTT.

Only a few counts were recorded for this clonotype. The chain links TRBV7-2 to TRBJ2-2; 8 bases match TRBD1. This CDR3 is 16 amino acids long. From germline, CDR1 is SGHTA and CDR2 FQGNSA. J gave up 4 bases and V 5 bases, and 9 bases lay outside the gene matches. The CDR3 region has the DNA TGTGCCAGCAGCCTACAGGGGGTAGGGGCCACCGGGGAGCTGTTTTTT. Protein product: CASSLQGVGATGELFF.

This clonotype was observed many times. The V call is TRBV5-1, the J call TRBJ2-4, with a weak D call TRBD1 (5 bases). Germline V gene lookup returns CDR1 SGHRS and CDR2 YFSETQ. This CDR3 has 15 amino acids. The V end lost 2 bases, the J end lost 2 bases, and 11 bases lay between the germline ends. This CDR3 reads CASSFDPGTKNIQYF. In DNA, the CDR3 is TGCGCCAGCAGCTTTGACCCAGGGACCAAAAACATTCAGTACTTC.

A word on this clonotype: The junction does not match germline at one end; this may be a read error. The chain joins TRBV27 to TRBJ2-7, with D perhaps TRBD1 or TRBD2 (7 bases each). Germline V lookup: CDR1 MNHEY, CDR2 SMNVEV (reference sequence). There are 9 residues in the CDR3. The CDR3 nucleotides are TGTGCCAGCAAGGTCAGGGGGGGCTTC. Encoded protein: CASKVRGGF.

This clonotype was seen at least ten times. In nucleotides, the CDR3 is TGCAGCGTTTCGGGAACTAACTATGGCTACACCTTC. Amino acid sequence: CSVSGTNYGYTF. V gene TRBV29-1 combines with J gene TRBJ1-2; unclear D gene. CDR1 is SQVTM, CDR2 ANQGSEA, per germline. Deletions cut 5 bases from V and 0 bases from J, with 7 bases between. CDR3 length: 12 residues.

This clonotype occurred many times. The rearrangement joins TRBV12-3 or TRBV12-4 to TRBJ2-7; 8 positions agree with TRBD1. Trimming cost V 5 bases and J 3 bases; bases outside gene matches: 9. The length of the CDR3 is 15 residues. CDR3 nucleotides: TGTGCCAGCAGTGAGCGACAGACAGGGGACTACGAGCAGTACTTC. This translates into CASSERQTGDYEQYF.

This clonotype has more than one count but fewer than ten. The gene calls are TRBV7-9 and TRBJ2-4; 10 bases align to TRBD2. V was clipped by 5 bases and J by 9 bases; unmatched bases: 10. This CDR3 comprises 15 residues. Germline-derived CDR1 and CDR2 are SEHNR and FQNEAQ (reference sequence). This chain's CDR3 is CASSRRAGGPSIQYF. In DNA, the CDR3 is TGTGCCAGCAGCAGACGAGCGGGGGGGCCGAGCATTCAGTACTTC.

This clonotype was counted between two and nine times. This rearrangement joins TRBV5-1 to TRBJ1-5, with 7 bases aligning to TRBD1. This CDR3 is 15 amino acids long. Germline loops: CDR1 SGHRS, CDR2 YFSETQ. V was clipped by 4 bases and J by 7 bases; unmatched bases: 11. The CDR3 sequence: CASSPNTGDGQPQHF. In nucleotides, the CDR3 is TGCGCCAGCAGCCCCAATACAGGGGATGGGCAGCCCCAGCATTTT.

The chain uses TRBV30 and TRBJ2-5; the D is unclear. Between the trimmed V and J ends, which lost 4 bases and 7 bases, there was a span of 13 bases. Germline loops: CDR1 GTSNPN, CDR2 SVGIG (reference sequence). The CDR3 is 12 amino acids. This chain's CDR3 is CAWKTRSWTQYF. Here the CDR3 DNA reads TGTGCCTGGAAAACCCGGTCTTGGACCCAGTACTTC.

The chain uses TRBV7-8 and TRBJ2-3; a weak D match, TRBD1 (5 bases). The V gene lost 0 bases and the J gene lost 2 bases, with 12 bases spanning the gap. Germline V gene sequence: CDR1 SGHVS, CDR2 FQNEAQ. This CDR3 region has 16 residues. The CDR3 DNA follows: TGTGCCAGCAGCTTAGCCTTGGGGCAGACCACAGATACGCAGTATTTT. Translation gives CASSLALGQTTDTQYF.

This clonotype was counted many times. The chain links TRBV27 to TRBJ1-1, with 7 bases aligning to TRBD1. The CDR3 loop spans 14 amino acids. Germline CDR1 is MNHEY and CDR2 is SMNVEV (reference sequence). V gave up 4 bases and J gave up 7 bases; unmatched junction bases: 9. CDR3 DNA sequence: TGTGCCAGCAGTTCACAGGGGAGGCAGAATGAAGCTTTCTTT. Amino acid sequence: CASSSQGRQNEAFF.

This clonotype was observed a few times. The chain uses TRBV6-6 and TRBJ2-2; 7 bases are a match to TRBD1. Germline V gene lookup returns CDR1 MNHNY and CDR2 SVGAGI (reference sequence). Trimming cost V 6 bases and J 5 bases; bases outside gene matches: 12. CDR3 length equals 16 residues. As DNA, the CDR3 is TGTGCCAGCAGCCGCGACAGGGACGGGTATACCGGGGAGCTGTTTTTT. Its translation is CASSRDRDGYTGELFF.

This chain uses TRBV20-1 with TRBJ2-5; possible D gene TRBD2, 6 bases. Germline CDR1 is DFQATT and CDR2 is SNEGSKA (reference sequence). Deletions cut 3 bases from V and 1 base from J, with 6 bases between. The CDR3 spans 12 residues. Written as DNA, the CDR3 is TGCAGTGCTAGGGGACTCCAAGAGACCCAGTACTTC. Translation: CSARGLQETQYF.

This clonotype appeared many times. CDR3 sequence: CASSSTPGGSTDTQYF. CDR3 nucleotide sequence: TGTGCCAGCAGCTCGACCCCAGGGGGAAGCACAGATACGCAGTATTTT. V is TRBV7-2 and J is TRBJ2-3; 7 nucleotides match TRBD1. The CDR3 sequence is 16 residues long. Germline assignment: CDR1 SGHTA and CDR2 FQGNSA. V trimming: 4 bases; J trimming: 0 bases; junction bases outside the gene matches: 7.

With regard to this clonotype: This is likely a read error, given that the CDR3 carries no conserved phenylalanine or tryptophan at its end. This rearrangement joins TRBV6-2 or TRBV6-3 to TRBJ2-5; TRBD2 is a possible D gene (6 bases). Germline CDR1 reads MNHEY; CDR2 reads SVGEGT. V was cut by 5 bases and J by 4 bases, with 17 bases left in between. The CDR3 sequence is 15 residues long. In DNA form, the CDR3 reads TGTGCCAGCAGTCACCGTTGGGGGGTTGGAGAGACCCAGTACCTC. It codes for CASSHRWGVGETQYL.

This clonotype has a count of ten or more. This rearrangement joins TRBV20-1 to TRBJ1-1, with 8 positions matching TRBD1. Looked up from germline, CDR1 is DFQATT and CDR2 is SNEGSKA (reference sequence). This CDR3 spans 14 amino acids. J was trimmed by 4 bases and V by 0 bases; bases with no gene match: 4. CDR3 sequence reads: CSARDLDRVTEAFF. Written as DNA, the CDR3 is TGCAGTGCTAGAGACCTGGACAGGGTCACTGAAGCTTTCTTT.

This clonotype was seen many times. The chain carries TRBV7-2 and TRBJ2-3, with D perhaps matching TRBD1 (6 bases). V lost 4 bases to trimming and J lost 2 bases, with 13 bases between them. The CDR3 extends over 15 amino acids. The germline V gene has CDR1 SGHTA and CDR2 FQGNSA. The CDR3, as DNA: TGTGCCAGCAGCTCCGGGGCAGGGGCCACAGATACGCAGTATTTT. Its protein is CASSSGAGATDTQYF.

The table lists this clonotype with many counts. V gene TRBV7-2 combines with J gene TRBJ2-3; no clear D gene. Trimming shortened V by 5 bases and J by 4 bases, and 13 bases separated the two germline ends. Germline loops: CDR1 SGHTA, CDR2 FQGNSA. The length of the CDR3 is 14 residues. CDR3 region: CASSRDSVADTQYF. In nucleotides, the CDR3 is TGTGCCAGCAGCCGCGACTCAGTGGCAGATACGCAGTATTTT.

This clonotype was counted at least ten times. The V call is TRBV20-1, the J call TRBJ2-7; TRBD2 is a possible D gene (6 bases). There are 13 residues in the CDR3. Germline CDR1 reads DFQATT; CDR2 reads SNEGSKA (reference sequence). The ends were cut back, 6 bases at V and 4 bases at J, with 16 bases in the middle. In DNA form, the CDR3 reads TGCAGTGCCCCCCGGGGGACGCAATACGAGCAGTACTTC. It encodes CSAPRGTQYEQYF.

This CDR3 is CASGRTEGEKLFF. In DNA form, the CDR3 reads TGTGCCAGCGGTCGGACAGAAGGTGAAAAACTGTTTTTT. This sequence joins TRBV2 and TRBJ1-4, with D tentatively TRBD1 (6 bases). Looked up from germline, CDR1 is SNHLY and CDR2 is FYNNEI. V was pared by 8 bases and J by 7 bases, with 14 bases between. The CDR3 extends over 13 amino acids.

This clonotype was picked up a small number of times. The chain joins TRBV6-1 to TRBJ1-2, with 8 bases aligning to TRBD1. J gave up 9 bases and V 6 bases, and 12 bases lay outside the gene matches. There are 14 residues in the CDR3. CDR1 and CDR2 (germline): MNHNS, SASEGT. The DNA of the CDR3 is TGTGCCAGCAGCGGATCGACAGGGGTGGCGAGCTACACCTTC. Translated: CASSGSTGVASYTF.

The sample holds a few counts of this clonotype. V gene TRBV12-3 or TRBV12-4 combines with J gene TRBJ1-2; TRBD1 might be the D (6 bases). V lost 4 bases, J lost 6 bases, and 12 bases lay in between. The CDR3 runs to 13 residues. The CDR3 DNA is TGTGCCAGCAGTTATGAGGGGGAAGATGGCTACACCTTC. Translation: CASSYEGEDGYTF.

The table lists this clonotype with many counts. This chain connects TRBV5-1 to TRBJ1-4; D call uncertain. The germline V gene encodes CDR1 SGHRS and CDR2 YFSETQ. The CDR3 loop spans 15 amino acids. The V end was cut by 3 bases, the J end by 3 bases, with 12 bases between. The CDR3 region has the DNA TGCGCCAGCAGCTCCCAAGAGGGAGCTAATGAAAAACTGTTTTTT. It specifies CASSSQEGANEKLFF.